This TCR beta chain is drawn from a study of naive and memory T cell subsets. Whole-study results and caveats: Each distinct alpha or beta sequence counts as one clonotype. Findings for naive and memory subsets could not be checked against ground truth. A few larger clonotypes appeared in naive repertoires, especially CD8, possibly memory cells re-expressing CD45RA.

This clonotype has a count of ten or more. What it binds is unknown. J lost 2 bases, V lost 11 bases, and 9 bases had no gene match. This CDR3 has 14 residues. Looked up from germline, CDR1 is MDHEN and CDR2 is SYDVKM. The beta constant-region primer was an equimolar mix of two oligonucleotides covering TRBC1 and TRBC2. Ligated cDNA was amplified by four rounds of PCR with nested alpha and beta constant-region primers and SP2. Using its own MiXCR run on the UMI-ligation and nested PCR reads, TCRdb lists one record per CDR3 protein. The table lists 150,000 or so distinct CDR3 sequences, about 23% of them singletons.

Source material: naive CD4+ T cells from blood. V and J are TRBV28 and TRBJ2-3; 8 bases are a match to TRBD2. This receptor was taken from a human donor in good health. The chain's CDR3 is CALGASGSTDTQYF. Here the CDR3 DNA reads TGTGCCCTAGGGGCTAGCGGGTCCACAGATACGCAGTATTTT.